This entry lists 27 T cell receptor beta chains sequenced from one sample in a study of cytomegalovirus exposure and HLA in healthy donors. The primer mix had 60 Vbeta and 13 Jbeta primers. Clones were sequenced by immunoSEQ multiplex PCR, and TCRdb holds only the in-frame ones, with some missing. Here the sample spans about 130,000 clones, over 70% being singletons. Sample: PBMCs. The source of these receptors is a female donor in good health and CMV-seronegative.

The V call is TRBV30, the J call TRBJ2-3; D call uncertain. Germline V gene data show CDR1 as GTSNPN and CDR2 as SVGIG (reference sequence). The CDR3 covers 13 residues. The V gene lost 1 base and the J gene lost 5 bases, with 10 bases spanning the gap. DNA of the CDR3: TGTGCCTGGAGTGGCGACACTCGAGATACGCAGTATTTT. This translates into CAWSGDTRDTQYF.

The V gene is TRBV6-5, the J gene TRBJ1-2, with 9 bases lining up with TRBD1. The CDR3 loop spans 14 amino acids. Germline V gene lookup returns CDR1 MNHEY and CDR2 SVGAGI. The trim removed 5 bases at V and 8 bases at J, leaving 9 bases unmatched. The CDR3 sequence is CASSRGTGSTGYTF. In nucleotides, the CDR3 is TGTGCCAGCAGTCGAGGGACAGGGTCGACGGGCTACACCTTC.

This clone showed up just once. The chain couples TRBV18 to TRBJ1-3, with no clear D. Germline V lookup: CDR1 KGHSH, CDR2 LQKENI. The V end was cut by 2 bases, the J end by 2 bases, with 10 bases between. CDR3 length: 15 amino acids. CDR3: CASSPIGIPGNTIYF. As DNA, the CDR3 is TGTGCCAGCTCACCAATCGGGATTCCTGGAAACACCATATATTTT.

This clone has only one observation. The genes are TRBV14 and TRBJ2-1; TRBD1 matches at 12 bases. The CDR3 is 16 amino acids. The J segment lost 7 bases and the V segment lost 4 bases, leaving 8 bases of the junction unmatched. Germline CDR1 and CDR2: SGHDN and FVKESK. The CDR3 bases are TGTGCCAGCAGCCTTCCCCGGGACAGGGGGCGGAATGAGCAGTTCTTC. Residues: CASSLPRDRGRNEQFF.

V gene TRBV18 combines with J gene TRBJ1-1, with D tentatively TRBD1 (5 bases). Germline assignment: CDR1 KGHSH and CDR2 LQKENI. The CDR3 is made up of 14 amino acids. The germline V and J ends were trimmed by 4 bases and 1 base, with 10 bases remaining between them. The CDR3 region has the DNA TGTGCCAGCTCACTAACGGGGGGGAACACTGAAGCTTTCTTT. Translating gives CASSLTGGNTEAFF.

The rearrangement joins TRBV21-1 to TRBJ1-5; the table gives TRBD1 as D, unverified against the DNA. TRBV21-1 corresponds to a pseudogene. The CDR3 extends over 15 amino acids. CDR3 nucleotide sequence: TGTGCCAGCGGACAGGGGGCCATTAGCAATCAGCCCCAGCATTTT. Translated: CASGQGAISNQPQHF.

The rearrangement links TRBV19 to TRBJ1-2, with D maybe TRBD1 (6 bases). This CDR3 is built from 15 residues. CDR1 and CDR2 (germline): LNHDA, SQIVND (reference sequence). V was clipped by 9 bases and J by 8 bases, with 25 bases between them. The CDR3 region is CASRLTGIGGGGYTF. The CDR3 bases are TGTGCCAGCCGACTAACAGGGATAGGGGGAGGGGGCTACACCTTC.

This chain joins TRBV15 and TRBJ2-4, with D tentatively TRBD1 (6 bases). Trimming cost V 0 bases and J 9 bases, with 6 bases left between them. Germline V gene data show CDR1 as LNHNV and CDR2 as YYDKDF (reference sequence). This CDR3 comprises 12 residues. DNA for the CDR3: TGTGCCACCAGCAGAGAAGGGGGCATTCAGTACTTC. Protein product: CATSREGGIQYF.

The CDR3 reads CASSRSGGATDTQYF. The CDR3 nucleotides read TGCGCCAGCAGCAGAAGCGGGGGGGCCACAGATACGCAGTATTTT. The chain carries TRBV5-1 and TRBJ2-3, with 10 bases matching TRBD2. The germline V gene has CDR1 SGHRS and CDR2 YFSETQ. The V gene end was trimmed by 4 bases and the J gene end by 2 bases; junction bases not matched to a gene: 4. The CDR3 is made up of 15 amino acids.

This sequence joins TRBV28 and TRBJ2-7; 9 bases are a match to TRBD2. Per the germline V gene, CDR1 is MDHEN and CDR2 is SYDVKM. V shed 2 bases, J shed 2 bases, and the junction held 1 base outside the gene matches. The CDR3 consists of 14 residues. The DNA of the CDR3 is TGTGCCAGCAGTTTAGGCGGGAGGGCCTACGAGCAGTACTTC. It specifies CASSLGGRAYEQYF. The full variable domain, with the rest looked up from reference TRBV28 and TRBJ2-7, is DVKVTQSSRYLVKRTGEKVFLECVQDMDHENMFWYRQDPGLGLRLIYFSYDVKMKEKGDIPEGYSVSREKKERFSLILESASTNQTSMYLCASSLGGRAYEQYFGPGTRLTVT.

The V call is TRBV2, the J call TRBJ2-2; D perhaps matches TRBD2 (5 bases). Germline V gene data show CDR1 as SNHLY and CDR2 as FYNNEI. The CDR3 runs to 16 residues. V lost 4 bases and J lost 5, with 17 bases in between. CDR3 nucleotides: TGTGCCAGCAGTGTGGACTCGGGGAAGAGGACCGGGGAGCTGTTTTTT. This encodes CASSVDSGKRTGELFF.

The V call is TRBV5-4, the J call TRBJ2-7, with 8 bases identical to TRBD1. The CDR3 sequence is 15 residues long. With V trimmed by 4 bases and J by 4 bases, 10 bases remained unmatched. Germline loops: CDR1 SGHNT, CDR2 YYREEE (reference sequence). The CDR3 sequence: CASSKTGGRRYEQYF. In DNA, the CDR3 is TGTGCCAGCAGCAAAACAGGGGGTAGGAGGTACGAGCAGTACTTC.

This chain uses TRBV20-1 with TRBJ1-3, with D hard to call. This CDR3 is 11 amino acids long. Germline V CDR1 and CDR2: DFQATT, SNEGSKA (reference sequence). The V and J ends lost 0 bases and 5 bases respectively, with 2 bases between them. The CDR3, as DNA: TGCAGTGCTAGAGATAGAAACACCATATATTTT. Residues: CSARDRNTIYF.

The rearrangement links TRBV18 to TRBJ1-3; D gene unclear. The germline CDR1 and CDR2 sequences are KGHSH and LQKENI. The length of the CDR3 is 15 residues. Trimming stripped 2 bases from V and 0 bases from J, with 8 bases between. The CDR3 loop is CASSPTQSSGNTIYF. The CDR3 coding sequence is TGTGCCAGCTCACCAACACAGAGCTCTGGAAACACCATATATTTT.

This clone was observed a few times. The J gene is TRBJ1-5, the V gene TRBV5-1, with 9 bases matching TRBD1. V was pared by 4 bases and J by 4 bases, with 3 bases of the junction left unmatched. Per the germline V gene, CDR1 is SGHRS and CDR2 is YFSETQ. This CDR3 region has 14 residues. The CDR3 DNA is TGCGCCAGCAGCCCTGGGACAGGGAATCAGCCCCAGCATTTT. Encoded protein: CASSPGTGNQPQHF.

The chain carries TRBV7-3 and TRBJ2-5, with a weak D call TRBD2 (6 bases). Germline V gene sequence: CDR1 SGHTA, CDR2 FQGTGA. The V end was cut by 5 bases, the J end by 5 bases, with 12 bases between. This CDR3 spans 13 amino acids. CDR3 loop: CASSQLAGETQYF. CDR3 bases: TGTGCCAGCAGCCAGCTGGCGGGGGAGACCCAGTACTTC.

V and J are TRBV21-1 and TRBJ1-4; the listed D gene, TRBD1, was not tested against the DNA. TRBV21-1 is annotated as a pseudogene. The CDR3 contains 19 residues. The CDR3 bases are TGTGCCAGCAGCAACGTAGGACAGGGGGGAACTGCAACTAATGAAAAACTGTTTTTT. Protein: CASSNVGQGGTATNEKLFF.

The V and J genes are TRBV7-2 and TRBJ2-7, with 8 bases matching TRBD2. Germline V gene lookup returns CDR1 SGHTA and CDR2 FQGNSA. The CDR3 loop spans 15 amino acids. Unmatched junction bases numbered 8, after V lost 4 bases and J lost 3 bases. The CDR3 DNA sequence: TGTGCCAGCAGCTCCTTAGCGGGGCTTGTCTACGAGCAGTACTTC. Translating it yields CASSSLAGLVYEQYF.

The gene calls are TRBV30 and TRBJ2-7; TRBD1 aligns across 8 bases. Germline V gene sequence: CDR1 GTSNPN, CDR2 SVGIG (reference sequence). CDR3 length: 13 amino acids. V trimming: 4 bases; J trimming: 4 bases; junction bases outside the gene matches: 6. The chain's CDR3 is CAWTRDRLYEQYF. DNA of the CDR3: TGTGCCTGGACCAGGGACAGGTTGTACGAGCAGTACTTC.

V and J are TRBV13 and TRBJ2-7, with 7 bases aligning to TRBD2. CDR1 PRHDT and CDR2 FYEKMQ come from the germline V gene (reference sequence). V was clipped by 5 bases and J by 3 bases; unmatched bases: 4. The CDR3 is 13 residues long. The CDR3: CASSPGLFYEQYF. CDR3 sequence (DNA): TGTGCCAGCAGCCCGGGACTATTCTACGAGCAGTACTTC.

This clone was seen a few times. V usage is TRBV20-1 and J usage is TRBJ1-1; a possible D gene is TRBD1 (5 bases). The CDR3 runs to 11 residues. Germline V gives CDR1 DFQATT, CDR2 SNEGSKA (reference sequence). V was pared by 7 bases and J by 5 bases, with 11 bases between. CDR3 sequence (DNA): TGCAGTGTCCCAGGGAGGACTGAAGCTTTCTTT. Translated, it gives CSVPGRTEAFF.

The chain links TRBV7-6 to TRBJ2-1; tentative D call: TRBD2 (6 bases). Trimming removed 0 bases from V and 6 bases from J, with 15 bases in between. Germline values: CDR1 SGHVS, CDR2 FNYEAQ. The CDR3 is 16 residues long. In nucleotides, the CDR3 is TGTGCCAGCAGCTTAGCACTAGCTTCTACTCTCAATGAGCAGTTCTTC. Translation gives CASSLALASTLNEQFF.

The J gene is TRBJ2-3, the V gene TRBV12-2; no DNA check was done on the table's D call, TRBD2. TRBV12-2 is a documented pseudogene. The CDR3 is made up of 16 amino acids. The CDR3 loop reads CASHLMRGRVTDTQYF. In DNA, the CDR3 is TGTGCAAGTCATCTTATGAGAGGGAGGGTCACAGATACGCAGTATTTT.

This CDR3 reads CASSVATSEYNEQFF. CDR3 coding DNA: TGTGCCAGCAGCGTAGCTACATCGGAGTACAATGAGCAGTTCTTC. The V call is TRBV9, the J call TRBJ2-1; no firm D call. The CDR3 consists of 15 residues. Germline V gene lookup returns CDR1 SGDLS and CDR2 YYNGEE. Trimming stripped 0 bases from V and 4 bases from J, with 11 bases between.

This clone was observed a few times. The same CDR3 is also encoded by other DNA sequences in this sample. The chain joins TRBV5-4 to TRBJ1-2; TRBD1 matches at 7 bases. Germline assignment: CDR1 SGHNT and CDR2 YYREEE (reference sequence). J was trimmed by 2 bases and V by 3 bases; bases with no gene match: 1. The CDR3 totals 13 residues. CDR3 DNA: TGTGCCAGCAGCTCGGGACAGAACTATGGCTACACCTTC. Its protein product is CASSSGQNYGYTF.

The genes are TRBV5-4 and TRBJ1-4, with D tentatively TRBD1 (5 bases). CDR1 is SGHNT, CDR2 YYREEE, per germline (reference sequence). With 2 bases removed from V and 4 bases from J, the gap between germline ends came to 6 bases. This CDR3 is built from 13 residues. CDR3 sequence: CASSLQDNEKLFF. In DNA, the CDR3 is TGTGCCAGCAGCTTACAGGATAATGAAAAACTGTTTTTT.

The chain links TRBV7-9 to TRBJ1-4, with 7 bases aligning to TRBD1. Trimming cost V 3 bases and J 8 bases; bases outside gene matches: 6. Germline lookup yields CDR1 SEHNR and CDR2 FQNEAQ (reference sequence). The CDR3 extends over 14 amino acids. CDR3 sequence: CASSLTGPSEKLFF. DNA for the CDR3: TGTGCCAGCAGCTTGACAGGGCCGAGCGAAAAACTGTTTTTT.